The 3 T cell receptor beta chains below were found in one sample sequenced in a study of blood T cells in healthy people across ages. The second PCR ran roughly 6 to 11 cycles with a sample-barcoded 5' primer and J-beta primers. TCRdb reanalysed the 5' RACE reads using MiXCR and keeps one entry per CDR3 protein. The sample records approximately 1.5 million distinct CDR3 sequences, roughly 43% being singletons. Sequencing was performed on blood. The receptor set was obtained from a woman younger than 35 in good health.

V is TRBV10-3 and J is TRBJ1-5; 10 nucleotides match TRBD1. CDR3 length equals 15 residues. Per the germline V gene, CDR1 is ENHRY and CDR2 is SYGVKD. V lost 3 bases and J lost 6; bases outside the gene matches: 5. The CDR3 DNA follows: TGTGCCATCAGTGAACGACAGGGGGCAATTCAGCCCCAGCATTTT. This gives the protein CAISERQGAIQPQHF.

This chain joins TRBV12-3 or TRBV12-4 and TRBJ2-1; D may be TRBD2 (6 bases). The CDR3 has 15 residues. V was trimmed by 3 bases and J by 9 bases, leaving 18 bases between them. This CDR3 is CASSLRSGLAIEQFF. CDR3 DNA sequence: TGTGCCAGCAGTTTGCGGTCCGGGCTAGCGATTGAGCAGTTCTTC.

This clonotype has only a few counts. The chain joins TRBV30 to TRBJ1-5; weak D call: TRBD1 (6 bases). CDR1 and CDR2 (germline): GTSNPN, SVGIG (reference sequence). V lost 0 bases and J lost 4, with 16 bases in between. This CDR3 spans 16 amino acids. The CDR3, as DNA: TGTGCCTGGAGTGTACCCGGGGGGCTGAGAAATCAGCCCCAGCATTTT. Amino acid sequence: CAWSVPGGLRNQPQHF.